This TCR beta chain comes out of a study of cytomegalovirus exposure and HLA in healthy donors. Study results and limitations: It was reportedly the case that the classifier diagnosed cytomegalovirus status with high specificity and sensitivity. In vitro experiments confirmed that three CMV-associated chains were specific for CMV antigens. Among TCR sequences, most were rare, though some public TCRs appeared in many donors.

Data came from immunoSEQ multiplex PCR; TCRdb stores just in-frame clones and leaves some out. The data show about 350,000 clones, about nine tenths seen once. The CDR3 has 16 amino acids. Germline-derived CDR1 and CDR2 are MNHEY and SMNVEV (reference sequence). Losses at the gene ends were 1 base for V and 6 bases for J; bases not matched to a gene: 7. Separation from the roughly 670-subject first cohort characterized the roughly 120-subject validation cohort, to which the donors belonged. Turning to this clone: Its target is unknown.

The clonotype originates from a woman in her thirties in good health and CMV-seropositive. The chain links TRBV27 to TRBJ2-1; TRBD2 aligns across 9 bases. Material: PBMCs. CDR3 region: CASSLFAGGPLNEQFF. The CDR3 coding sequence is TGTGCCAGCAGTTTATTTGCGGGAGGGCCCCTCAATGAGCAGTTCTTC.